This record concerns one T cell receptor (beta chain) sequence. Its cognate antigen has yet to be identified. Base qualities are not at hand, and no much larger clone is one base apart. This record belongs to a study of response to subunit inactivated influenza vaccine listed by TCRdb under 2018. Regarding the research as a whole: Deep quantitative profiling of the T cell receptor repertoire was used in the study to follow responses to a trivalent subunit inactivated influenza vaccine. Paper-wide results and their limitations: The authors suggested that each seasonal influenza vaccination may recruit only a limited number of new T cells.

The CDR3, cysteine through phenylalanine, is 17 amino acids long. The only DNA kept is the CDR3, 51 bases in frame from the first base. The V end gives up 6 bases and the J end 6 bases, leaving 17 bases in the junction not matched to a gene. From a lookup of the germline V gene (reference sequence), CDR1 and CDR2 are DFQATT and SNEGSKA. Receptor libraries were prepared by RT-PCR. TCRdb records Illumina HiSeq 2500 as the sequencer. TCRdb's own reprocessing of the public reads used fastp at Q25 and MiXCR and kept productive beta chains. CDR3 protein sequences are deduplicated, and each keeps its most common genes and DNA. For this sample the table gives under 950,000 distinct CDR3 sequences, of which 21% were detected only once. Roughly 10% of the sample is held by the ten biggest clonotypes.

This sequence was found in a man in his forties or fifties who received an inactivated influenza vaccine. Donor details come from another sample of the same person, matched by shared clones. Sequencing was performed on PBMCs from blood, taken about 5 days after vaccination. The V gene is TRBV20-1 and the J gene is TRBJ2-1, with 10 bases aligning to TRBD2. The bases are TGCAGTGCAACGTCCTGGACTAGCGGAGACATAGGCAATGAGCAGTTCTTC. Translated, it gives CSATSWTSGDIGNEQFF.